A selection of T cell receptor beta chains follows, all from one sample in a study of blood T cell repertoires in COVID-19. The protocol was immunoSEQ multiplex PCR, while the TCRdb copy is restricted to in-frame clones and leaves out a portion. This sample has roughly 150,000 clones, with around 83% found just once. The sample was peripheral blood. The source of these receptors is a woman aged 50 to 60 with acute or convalescent COVID-19. The CDR3 runs from the conserved cysteine through the conserved F or W. The D gene is left open where the match is weak. Only part of the rows carry a size: once, few, many, or a class if the clone is expanded.

>TRBJ1-2|TRBV11-1|TRBD1|14|-
CASSQIQGAGGYTF
TGTGCCAGCAGCCAGATACAGGGGGCTGGAGGCTACACCTTC
>TRBJ2-6|TRBV7-2|TRBD1|16|-
CASSFRGQGGANVLTF
TGTGCCAGCAGCTTTAGGGGGCAGGGTGGGGCCAACGTCCTGACTTTC
>TRBJ1-5|TRBV5-4|TRBD1|15|-
CASSFTGGSNQPQHF
TGTGCCAGCAGCTTTACAGGGGGTAGCAATCAGCCCCAGCATTTT
>TRBJ1-1|TRBV4-1|-|15|-
CASSQDAGLSTEAFF
TGCGCCAGCAGCCAAGATGCTGGGCTGTCCACTGAAGCTTTCTTT
>TRBJ1-6|TRBV6-1|-|15|-
CASSDGGGAFVPLHF
TGTGCCAGCAGTGATGGCGGGGGTGCCTTTGTACCCCTCCACTTT
>TRBJ2-3|TRBV18|TRBD2|21|-
CASSPLGLAGTSGTGTDTQYF
TGTGCCAGTTCACCGCTGGGACTAGCGGGAACCAGCGGCACAGGCACAGATACGCAGTATTTT
>TRBJ1-2|TRBV5-1|-|13|-
CASSVSGDYGYTF
TGCGCCAGCAGCGTCTCAGGGGACTATGGCTACACCTTC
>TRBJ2-1|TRBV4-3|-|17|-
CASSQDGSVSSYNEQFF
TGCGCCAGCAGCCAAGACGGTTCGGTAAGCTCCTACAATGAGCAGTTCTTC
>TRBJ2-5|TRBV29-1|-|12|-
CSVAQGLETQYF
TGCAGCGTTGCTCAGGGGTTGGAGACCCAGTACTTC
>TRBJ2-7|TRBV10-3|-|15|-
CAISESTSGSYEQYF
TGTGCCATCAGTGAGTCAACCTCAGGGTCCTACGAGCAGTACTTC
>TRBJ2-3|TRBV9|-|15|-
CASSVGGLSTDTQYF
TGTGCCAGCAGCGTAGGGGGCCTTAGCACAGATACGCAGTATTTT
>TRBJ2-5|TRBV11-3|TRBD1|16|-
CASSQSGQGTRGTQYF
TGTGCCAGCAGCCAGTCGGGACAGGGCACCCGGGGGACCCAGTACTTC
>TRBJ2-6|TRBV19|-|21|few
CASSLTPGAGMSSSGANVLTF
TGTGCCAGTAGTCTAACCCCCGGGGCGGGAATGTCTTCCTCTGGGGCCAACGTCCTGACTTTC
>TRBJ1-1|TRBV7-9|TRBD1|14|-
CASGWGQKNTEAFF
TGTGCCAGCGGGTGGGGACAGAAGAACACTGAAGCTTTCTTT
>TRBJ2-3|TRBV24-1|-|15|-
CATSDWGAGIDTQYF
TGTGCCACCAGTGATTGGGGCGCAGGTATAGATACGCAGTATTTT
>TRBJ2-7|TRBV3-1/TRBV3-2|-|12|-
CATDSGPGEQYF
TGTGCCACCGATAGCGGCCCGGGCGAGCAGTACTTC
>TRBJ1-4|TRBV18|-|16|-
CASSPVQGIGNEKLFF
TGTGCCAGCTCACCGGTACAGGGAATCGGTAATGAAAAACTGTTTTTT
>TRBJ2-7|TRBV15|TRBD2|17|-
CATSSGLAGVGAYEQYF
TGTGCCACCAGCAGCGGTCTAGCGGGAGTGGGGGCTTACGAGCAGTACTTC
>TRBJ2-5|TRBV4-2|-|16|-
CASSPRSAGAGETQYF
TGTGCCAGCAGCCCACGCAGCGCGGGGGCGGGGGAGACCCAGTACTTC
>TRBJ2-7|TRBV7-8|-|15|-
CASSLVGGTALEQYF
TGTGCCAGCAGCCTAGTTGGCGGGACCGCGTTGGAGCAGTACTTC
>TRBJ2-6|TRBV28|TRBD2|19|few
CASRTIIREGLGGANVLTF
TGTGCCAGCAGAACAATAATCAGGGAGGGCCTCGGTGGGGCCAACGTCCTGACTTTC
>TRBJ1-5|TRBV19|-|14|-
CASTGWQGGSPQHF
TGTGCCAGTACAGGGTGGCAGGGAGGGTCGCCCCAGCATTTT
>TRBJ2-1|TRBV2|-|15|-
CASKTSRMGYNEQFF
TGTGCCAGCAAAACAAGCAGGATGGGCTACAATGAGCAGTTCTTC
>TRBJ2-5|TRBV5-4|TRBD2|15|once
CASSLIGSGGETQYF
TGTGCCAGCAGCTTGATCGGGTCGGGGGGAGAGACCCAGTACTTC
>TRBJ1-2|TRBV6-5|-|15|once
CASSYSTELNYGYTF
TGTGCCAGCAGTTACTCTACAGAGCTTAACTATGGCTACACCTTC
>TRBJ1-3|TRBV9|-|17|-
CASSTGGQGLSGNTIYF
TGTGCCAGCAGCACCGGAGGGCAGGGCCTCTCTGGAAACACCATATATTTT
>TRBJ2-1|TRBV7-3|TRBD2|14|-
CASSLLATVDEQFF
TGTGCCAGCAGCCTACTAGCGACAGTTGATGAGCAGTTCTTC
>TRBJ2-5|TRBV5-4|-|13|-
CASTSSGQETQYF
TGTGCCAGCACCTCATCGGGGCAAGAGACCCAGTACTTC
>TRBJ2-7|TRBV3-1/TRBV3-2|-|15|-
CASSLFAGASYEQYF
TGTGCCAGCAGCTTATTTGCAGGGGCCAGCTACGAGCAGTACTTC
>TRBJ1-5|TRBV28|TRBD1|16|-
CASSIHRGYGNQPQHF
TGTGCCAGCAGTATTCACAGGGGTTATGGCAATCAGCCCCAGCATTTT
>TRBJ2-5|TRBV20-1|-|11|-
CSGGGLETQYF
TGCAGTGGCGGGGGCCTTGAGACCCAGTACTTC
>TRBJ2-4|TRBV6-5|-|14|-
CASSQQGWKNIQYF
TGTGCCAGCAGTCAACAGGGATGGAAAAACATTCAGTACTTC
>TRBJ1-4|TRBV9|TRBD1|15|few
CASSVAGQVNEKLFF
TGTGCCAGCAGCGTAGCGGGACAGGTTAATGAAAAACTGTTTTTT
>TRBJ1-4|TRBV10-2|-|13|-
CASSDRDNEKLFF
TGCGCCAGCAGTGACAGGGATAATGAAAAACTGTTTTTT
>TRBJ2-7|TRBV28|-|14|-
CASSQGATSWEQYF
TGTGCCAGCAGTCAGGGCGCGACTAGTTGGGAGCAGTACTTC
>TRBJ2-2|TRBV9|TRBD2|17|-
CASSVEPRLANTGELFF
TGTGCCAGCAGCGTAGAACCCAGACTAGCAAACACCGGGGAGCTGTTTTTT
>TRBJ2-7|TRBV6-5|-|12|few
CASSPGSYEQYF
TGTGCCAGCAGTCCAGGGTCATACGAGCAGTACTTC
>TRBJ1-4|TRBV19|-|15|-
CASSIGGSYNEKLFF
TGTGCCAGTAGTATAGGAGGTAGTTACAATGAAAAACTGTTTTTT
>TRBJ1-5|TRBV6-5|-|15|-
CASSQTPLTTGTQHF
TGTGCCAGCAGTCAAACCCCCTTAACGACAGGCACTCAGCATTTT
>TRBJ1-1|TRBV7-3|TRBD1|17|-
CASSVTGTGGAGTEAFF
TGTGCCAGCAGCGTTACCGGGACAGGGGGCGCGGGCACTGAAGCTTTCTTT
>TRBJ1-2|TRBV7-9|TRBD1|14|-
CASSFRQGATGYTF
TGTGCCAGCAGCTTCCGACAGGGGGCTACGGGCTACACCTTC
>TRBJ2-3|TRBV20-1|TRBD2|16|-
CSASTLAGGQGDTQYF
TGCAGTGCTAGTACCCTAGCGGGGGGTCAGGGGGATACGCAGTATTTT
>TRBJ1-3|TRBV5-5|-|13|-
CASSYNSGNTIYF
TGTGCCAGCAGCTATAACAGTGGAAACACCATATATTTT
>TRBJ2-7|TRBV20-1|TRBD1|17|-
CSASPLPGTGSSYEQYF
TGCAGTGCAAGTCCACTACCGGGGACAGGGAGCTCCTACGAGCAGTACTTC
>TRBJ2-1|TRBV7-9|TRBD2|15|-
CASSPGLADYNEQFF
TGTGCCAGCAGTCCGGGACTAGCGGACTACAATGAGCAGTTCTTC